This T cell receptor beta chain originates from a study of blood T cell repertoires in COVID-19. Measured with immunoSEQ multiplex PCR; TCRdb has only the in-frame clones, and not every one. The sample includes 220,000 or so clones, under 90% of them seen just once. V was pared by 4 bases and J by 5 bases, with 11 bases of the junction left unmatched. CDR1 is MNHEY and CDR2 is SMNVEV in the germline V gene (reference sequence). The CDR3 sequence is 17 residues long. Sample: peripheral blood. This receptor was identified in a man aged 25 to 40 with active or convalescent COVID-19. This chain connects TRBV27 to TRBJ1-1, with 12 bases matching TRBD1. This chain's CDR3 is CASSSPGGTGGATEAFF. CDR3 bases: TGTGCCAGCAGTTCCCCCGGTGGGACAGGGGGCGCGACTGAAGCTTTCTTT.